One and the same sample provided the 7 T cell receptor beta chains below, sequenced in a study of blood T cell repertoires in COVID-19. The data were produced by immunoSEQ multiplex PCR, yet TCRdb's version contains in-frame clones alone and is incomplete. The sample holds 150,000 to 180,000 clones, 85% to 90% seen once. What was sequenced was peripheral blood. The receptors stem from a woman between 40 and 50 years old with acute or convalescent COVID-19.

The chain joins TRBV6-5 to TRBJ1-5, with D possibly matching TRBD1 (6 bases). CDR1 and CDR2 from the germline V gene are MNHEY and SVGAGI. The CDR3 runs 15 residues. Between the trimmed V and J ends, which lost 7 bases and 2 bases, there was a span of 15 bases. The CDR3 sequence is CASNRDNLGNQPQHF. CDR3 sequence (DNA): TGTGCCAGCAACCGGGACAATTTGGGCAATCAGCCCCAGCATTTT.

A few counts support this clone. The chain couples TRBV24-1 to TRBJ1-5; D is uncertain. Germline V gene sequence: CDR1 KGHDR, CDR2 SFDVKD. Trimming stripped 4 bases from V and 7 bases from J, with 10 bases between. The length of the CDR3 is 13 residues. Here the CDR3 DNA reads TGTGCCACCAGTGACCGAGCGGAACAGCCCCAGCATTTT. Translated, it gives CATSDRAEQPQHF.

This clone was observed once. CDR3 in DNA: TGTGCCAGCAGCTTAGGGAGGGGACAGCGCACAGATACGCAGTATTTT. It encodes CASSLGRGQRTDTQYF. The chain uses TRBV7-6 and TRBJ2-3, with D perhaps TRBD1 (7 bases). Trimming stripped 1 base from V and 1 base from J, with 12 bases between. The germline V gene has CDR1 SGHVS and CDR2 FNYEAQ. This CDR3 has 16 amino acids.

This chain connects TRBV30 to TRBJ1-4, with D unresolved. Trimming cost V 4 bases and J 7 bases, with 16 bases left between them. The CDR3 is made up of 14 amino acids. Germline lookup yields CDR1 GTSNPN and CDR2 SVGIG (reference sequence). The CDR3 bases are TGTGCCTGGACGGCGACCACCCCGGGTGAAAAACTGTTTTTT. Protein product: CAWTATTPGEKLFF. The full variable domain, its missing parts supplied by reference TRBV30 and TRBJ1-4, is SQTIHQWPATLVQPVGSPLSLECTVEGTSNPNLYWYRQAAGRGLQLLFYSVGIGQISSEVPQNLSASRPQDRQFILSSKKLLLSDSGFYLCAWTATTPGEKLFFGSGTQLSVL.

The chain recombines TRBV2 with TRBJ2-3, with TRBD1 matching over 7 bases. Trimming at V came to 8 bases and at J to 2 bases, leaving 4 bases not matched to a gene. There are 13 residues in the CDR3. The germline CDR1 and CDR2 sequences are SNHLY and FYNNEI. CDR3 protein: CASGGQSTDTQYF. CDR3 nucleotides: TGTGCCAGCGGGGGACAGTCCACAGATACGCAGTATTTT.

This chain connects TRBV7-9 to TRBJ2-6, with D hard to call. Trimming took 2 bases from V and 0 from J, leaving 5 bases between them. The CDR3 length is 15 residues. Germline V gives CDR1 SEHNR, CDR2 FQNEAQ (reference sequence). The CDR3 reads CASSLTSSGANVLTF. The CDR3 DNA reads as TGTGCCAGCAGCTTAACAAGCTCTGGGGCCAACGTCCTGACTTTC. Variable domain in full (rest from reference TRBV7-9 and TRBJ2-6): DTGVSQNPRHKITKRGQNVTFRCDPISEHNRLYWYRQTLGQGPEFLTYFQNEAQLEKSRLLSDRFSAERPKGSFSTLEIQRTEQGDSAMYLCASSLTSSGANVLTFGAGSRLTVL.

CDR3 protein: CASRTEGSSYEQYF. CDR3 in DNA: TGTGCCAGCAGAACGGAAGGGAGCTCCTACGAGCAGTACTTC. The chain carries TRBV7-2 and TRBJ2-7, with a weak D call TRBD2 (5 bases). The CDR3 sequence is 14 residues long. The V end was cut by 6 bases, the J end by 0 bases, with 12 bases between. Germline CDR1 and CDR2: SGHTA and FQGNSA.